This TCR beta chain was captured in a study of CXCR3-negative and CXCR3-positive naive CD8 T cells. UMI-tagged TRB cDNA libraries were built via 5' RACE. TCRdb reworked the 5' RACE reads into one entry per CDR3 protein, no DNA. This table lists about 150,000 distinct CDR3 sequences. This CDR3 spans 13 amino acids. The germline V gene has CDR1 MDHEN and CDR2 SYDVKM. Study-wide results and limits: Naive cells with CXCR3 showed TRB CDR3s that were more hydrophobic than those in CXCR3-negative naive cells.

Comments on this clonotype: The target antigen is unknown.

The specimen was naive CXCR3+ CD8+ T cells from blood. As to subset: CD45RO-CCR7+CD27+CD95- naive CD8+ T cells expressing CXCR3 (TNR3+). This TCR derives from a human donor in good health. Some clones in this sample may be carry-over from other donors' samples. The rearrangement uses TRBV28 and TRBJ1-4; TCRdb proposes TRBD1, but this gene call is untestable without DNA. CDR3 region: CASKDRANEKLFF.